This TCR beta chain was captured by sequencing in a study of blood T cell repertoires in COVID-19. Study in general: COVID-19 samples, acute and convalescent, were from the United States, Italy and Spain. PBMCs, B-cell-depleted T cells, or T cells provided the cDNA or gDNA that made up the material.

The CDR3 has 14 residues. The V gene end was trimmed by 8 bases and the J gene end by 3 bases; junction bases not matched to a gene: 9. In germline, CDR1 is LNHDA, CDR2 SQIVND (reference sequence). In the original workflow: Amplification of reference gene primers provided the estimated nucleated cell counts. TCRdb's table, derived via immunoSEQ multiplex PCR, lists solely in-frame clones and lacks some. That table gives V, J and clone size, and the DNA gave D and trimming. The sample carries roughly 81,000 clones, about four fifths recorded once. Source material: peripheral blood. This chain connects TRBV19 to TRBJ1-2; 7 nucleotides line up with TRBD1. This sequence was found in a woman aged 70 to 79 with acute or convalescent COVID-19. CDR3 DNA sequence: TGTGCCAGTCTCCTGAGGGGGCGCGACTATGGCTACACCTTC. It yields the protein CASLLRGRDYGYTF.